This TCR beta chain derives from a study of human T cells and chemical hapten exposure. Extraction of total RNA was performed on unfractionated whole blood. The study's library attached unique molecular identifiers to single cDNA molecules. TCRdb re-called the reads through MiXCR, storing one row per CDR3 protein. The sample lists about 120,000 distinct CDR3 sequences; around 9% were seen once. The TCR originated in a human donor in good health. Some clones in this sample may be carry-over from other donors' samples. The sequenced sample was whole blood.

CDR3 DNA sequence: TGTGCCAGCAGCGTAGAGGCGGGAGGGATCGACGAGCAGTACTTC. It is translated as CASSVEAGGIDEQYF. This chain links TRBV9 with TRBJ2-7; TRBD2 matches 9 bases. The CDR3 contains 15 residues. CDR1 and CDR2 from the germline V gene are SGDLS and YYNGEE. V lost 0 bases and J lost 5; bases outside the gene matches: 6.